This note documents a single T cell receptor (beta chain) sequence. Produced via immunoSEQ multiplex PCR; TCRdb's table is partial and in-frame only. This table has about 300,000 clones, over 75% appearing once. This sample was taken from a study of blood T cell repertoires in COVID-19. Study summary: Sites in the United States, Italy and Spain provided acute and convalescent COVID-19 samples.

Across under 25 US areas, participants ranged in age from roughly 18 to 89 years. Sequencing input: PBMCs or T cells enriched from blood (not recorded which). This sequence was found in a woman aged 30 to 39 who had recovered from COVID-19.

This chain's CDR3 is CASSSGTKYQETQYF. CDR3 in DNA: TGTGCCAGCAGTTCCGGGACTAAGTACCAAGAGACCCAGTACTTC. The chain combines TRBV28 with TRBJ2-5, with 7 positions matching TRBD2. The CDR3 extends over 15 amino acids. The V gene's germline CDR1 is MDHEN and CDR2 SYDVKM. With 4 bases clipped from V and 0 bases from J, the junction kept 5 bases outside the gene matches.